What follows are 10 T cell receptor beta chains derived from one specimen sequenced in a study of blood T cell repertoires in COVID-19. Some clones are missing from TCRdb's copy, which holds only in-frame ones; the method was immunoSEQ multiplex PCR. The sample comprises around 160,000 clones, approximately 90% of which are singletons, and about 4% rests with the top ten. The sample consisted of PBMCs or T cells enriched from blood (not recorded which). All receptors come from a woman aged 40 to 55 who had been exposed to COVID-19.

The chain uses TRBV19 and TRBJ1-5, with a possible D match to TRBD1 (6 bases). CDR1 is LNHDA, CDR2 SQIVND, per germline (reference sequence). The CDR3 runs 12 residues. V shed 10 bases and J shed 9 bases, with 16 bases lying between them. DNA for the CDR3: TGTGCCACTCGACAGGAGTCCAGGCCCCAGCATTTT. Translated, it gives CATRQESRPQHF.

This clone was seen a single time. The rearrangement links TRBV7-9 to TRBJ2-1; 9 positions match TRBD1. Germline trimming cut 4 bases from V and 5 bases from J; bases unmatched to any gene: 6. The CDR3 extends over 15 amino acids. Germline CDR1 SEHNR, CDR2 FQNEAQ (reference sequence). CDR3 region: CASSSRDRVNNEQFF. Written as DNA, the CDR3 is TGTGCCAGCAGCTCTCGGGACAGGGTTAACAATGAGCAGTTCTTC.

The rearrangement links TRBV9 to TRBJ1-4; D gene uncertain. The germline V and J ends were trimmed by 3 bases and 0 bases, with 12 bases remaining between them. The CDR3 extends over 16 amino acids. From germline, CDR1 is SGDLS and CDR2 YYNGEE. The DNA for the CDR3 is TGTGCCAGCAGCGGGGGTTACGGGGCAACTAATGAAAAACTGTTTTTT. Translated: CASSGGYGATNEKLFF.

This chain joins TRBV29-1 and TRBJ2-1, with D possibly being TRBD1 (5 bases). Germline V gene sequence: CDR1 SQVTM, CDR2 ANQGSEA. V dropped 0 bases and J dropped 8 bases, with 14 bases sitting between them. CDR3 length: 14 residues. DNA of the CDR3: TGCAGCGTTGAAGACAGGGTACTTGGGCATGAGCAGTTCTTC. This codes for CSVEDRVLGHEQFF.

The chain carries TRBV28 and TRBJ1-1, with a weak D call TRBD1 (6 bases). The CDR3 totals 12 residues. CDR1 and CDR2 from the germline V gene are MDHEN and SYDVKM. V lost 6 bases and J 8 bases, leaving 13 bases between the germline ends. The CDR3 bases are TGTGCCAGCAGCCTACAGGGACACGAAGCTTTCTTT. Its translation: CASSLQGHEAFF. Complete variable domain (other parts from reference TRBV28 and TRBJ1-1): DVKVTQSSRYLVKRTGEKVFLECVQDMDHENMFWYRQDPGLGLRLIYFSYDVKMKEKGDIPEGYSVSREKKERFSLILESASTNQTSMYLCASSLQGHEAFFGQGTRLTVV.

The genes are TRBV28 and TRBJ1-5; 9 bases are shared with TRBD1. The germline gives CDR1 MDHEN, CDR2 SYDVKM. The CDR3 loop spans 16 amino acids. Trimming took 4 bases from V and 7 from J; bases not matched to a gene: 11. CDR3 region: CASSSGETGGQQPQHF. The CDR3, as DNA: TGTGCCAGCAGTTCAGGGGAAACAGGGGGCCAACAGCCCCAGCATTTT. Complete variable domain (other parts from reference TRBV28 and TRBJ1-5): DVKVTQSSRYLVKRTGEKVFLECVQDMDHENMFWYRQDPGLGLRLIYFSYDVKMKEKGDIPEGYSVSREKKERFSLILESASTNQTSMYLCASSSGETGGQQPQHFGDGTRLSIL.

The chain carries TRBV2 and TRBJ2-2; tentative D call: TRBD1 (5 bases). CDR1 is SNHLY and CDR2 is FYNNEI in the germline V gene. The CDR3 runs 14 residues. V lost 6 bases and J 2 bases, leaving 10 bases between the germline ends. CDR3 region: CASRIGENTGELFF. In nucleotides, the CDR3 is TGTGCCAGCAGGATAGGGGAAAACACCGGGGAGCTGTTTTTT. Full variable domain (rest looked up from reference TRBV2 and TRBJ2-2): EPEVTQTPSHQVTQMGQEVILRCVPISNHLYFYWYRQILGQKVEFLVSFYNNEISEKSEIFDDQFSVERPDGSNFTLKIRSTKLEDSAMYFCASRIGENTGELFFGEGSRLTVL.

This clone has only one observation. The junction departs from the called germline gene at one end, perhaps through a read error. V usage is TRBV6-7 and J usage is TRBJ1-6; 9 positions agree with TRBD1. TRBV6-7 qualifies as an ORF whose function is uncertain. The CDR3 spans 11 residues. This CDR3 is CASSYSGTGNF. The CDR3 DNA follows: TGTGCCAGCAGTTACTCCGGGACAGGGAACTTT.

The CDR3 reads CASSPRQEGNTEAFF. The CDR3 coding sequence is TGCGCCAGCAGCCCAAGACAGGAAGGGAACACTGAAGCTTTCTTT. The V gene is TRBV5-1, the J gene TRBJ1-1, with D tentatively TRBD1 (6 bases). CDR1 and CDR2 (germline): SGHRS, YFSETQ. The CDR3 runs to 15 residues. Between the trimmed V and J ends, which lost 4 bases and 1 base, there was a span of 14 bases.

The chain has TRBV20-1 and TRBJ2-1, with a weak D call TRBD2 (6 bases). V dropped 3 bases and J dropped 5 bases, with 11 bases sitting between them. CDR3 size: 13 residues. The germline CDR1 and CDR2 sequences are DFQATT and SNEGSKA (reference sequence). CDR3 coding DNA: TGCAGTGCTAGTCTAACGGGAGACAATGAGCAGTTCTTC. Amino acids: CSASLTGDNEQFF.